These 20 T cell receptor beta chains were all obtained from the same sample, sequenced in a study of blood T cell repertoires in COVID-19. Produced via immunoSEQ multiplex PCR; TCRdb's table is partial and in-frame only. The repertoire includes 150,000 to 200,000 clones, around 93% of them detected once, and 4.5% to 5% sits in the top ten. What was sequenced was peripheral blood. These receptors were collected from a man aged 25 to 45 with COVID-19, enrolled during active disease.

CDR3 residues: CASSQAGTGDSPLHF. CDR3 sequence (DNA): TGCGCCAGCAGCCAGGCCGGGACAGGGGATTCACCCCTCCACTTT. The chain employs TRBV4-3 and TRBJ1-6; 10 nucleotides line up with TRBD1. V was pared by 3 bases and J by 8 bases, with 4 bases of the junction left unmatched. Per the germline V gene, CDR1 is LGHNA and CDR2 is YSLEER. The CDR3 has 15 residues.

The CDR3 DNA is TGTGCCAGCAGCAAAGTGAGTCAGGGCGCCCGGAGAGGGGAGCTGTTTTTT. Its protein is CASSKVSQGARRGELFF. This chain links TRBV21-1 with TRBJ2-2; TRBD1 is the table's D call and was not checked against the DNA. TRBV21-1 has pseudogene status. This CDR3 is 17 amino acids long.

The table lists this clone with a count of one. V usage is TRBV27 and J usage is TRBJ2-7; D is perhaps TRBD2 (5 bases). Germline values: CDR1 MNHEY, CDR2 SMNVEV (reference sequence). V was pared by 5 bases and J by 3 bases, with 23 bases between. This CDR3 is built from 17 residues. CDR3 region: CASSPRASEPSFYEQYF. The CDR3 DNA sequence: TGTGCCAGCAGTCCCCGGGCTTCGGAGCCTAGCTTCTACGAGCAGTACTTC.

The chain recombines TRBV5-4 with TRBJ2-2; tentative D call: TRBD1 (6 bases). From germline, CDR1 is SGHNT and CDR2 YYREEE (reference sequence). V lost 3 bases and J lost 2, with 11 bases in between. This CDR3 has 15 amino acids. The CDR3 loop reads CASSSWTVNTGELFF. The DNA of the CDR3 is TGTGCCAGCAGCTCATGGACAGTTAACACCGGGGAGCTGTTTTTT. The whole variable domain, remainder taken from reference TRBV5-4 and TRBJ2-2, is ETGVTQSPTHLIKTRGQQVTLRCSSQSGHNTVSWYQQALGQGPQFIFQYYREEENGRGNFPPRFSGLQFPNYSSELNVNALELDDSALYLCASSSWTVNTGELFFGEGSRLTVL.

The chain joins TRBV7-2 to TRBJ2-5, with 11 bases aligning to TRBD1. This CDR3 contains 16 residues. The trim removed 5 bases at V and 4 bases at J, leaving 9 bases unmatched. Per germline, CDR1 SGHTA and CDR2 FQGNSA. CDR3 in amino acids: CASSPWDRGAGETQYF. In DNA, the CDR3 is TGTGCCAGCAGCCCTTGGGACAGGGGGGCCGGAGAGACCCAGTACTTC. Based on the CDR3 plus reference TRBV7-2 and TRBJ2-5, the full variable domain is GAGVSQSPSNKVTEKGKDVELRCDPISGHTALYWYRQSLGQGLEFLIYFQGNSAPDKSGLPSDRFSAERTGGSVSTLTIQRTQQEDSAVYLCASSPWDRGAGETQYFGPGTRLLVL.

CDR3 region: CASSFSTGGYGYTF. For the CDR3, the DNA is TGTGCCAGCAGCTTTTCGACAGGGGGCTATGGCTACACCTTC. This chain connects TRBV14 to TRBJ1-2; 9 nucleotides agree with TRBD1. V shed 5 bases, J shed 4 bases, and the junction held 5 bases outside the gene matches. Per germline, CDR1 SGHDN and CDR2 FVKESK. The CDR3 totals 14 residues.

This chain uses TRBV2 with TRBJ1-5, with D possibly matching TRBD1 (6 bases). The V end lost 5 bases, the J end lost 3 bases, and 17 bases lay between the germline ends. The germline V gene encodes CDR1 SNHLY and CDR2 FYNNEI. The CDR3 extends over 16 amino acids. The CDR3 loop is CASSHRALGFNQPQHF. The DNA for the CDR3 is TGTGCCAGCAGTCACAGGGCGCTGGGATTCAATCAGCCCCAGCATTTT.

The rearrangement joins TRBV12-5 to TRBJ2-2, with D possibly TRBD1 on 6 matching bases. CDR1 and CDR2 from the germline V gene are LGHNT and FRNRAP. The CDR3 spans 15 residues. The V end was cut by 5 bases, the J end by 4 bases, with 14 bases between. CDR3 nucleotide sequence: TGTGCTAGTGGTCTCGTTGGGGGCGGCACCGGGGAGCTGTTTTTT. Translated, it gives CASGLVGGGTGELFF.

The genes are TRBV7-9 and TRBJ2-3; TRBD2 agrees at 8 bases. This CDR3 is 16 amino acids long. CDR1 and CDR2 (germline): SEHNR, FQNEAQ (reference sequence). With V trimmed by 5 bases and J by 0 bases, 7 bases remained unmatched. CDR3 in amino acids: CASSQRPSGSTDTQYF. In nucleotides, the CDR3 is TGTGCCAGCAGCCAGCGCCCTAGCGGGAGCACAGATACGCAGTATTTT.

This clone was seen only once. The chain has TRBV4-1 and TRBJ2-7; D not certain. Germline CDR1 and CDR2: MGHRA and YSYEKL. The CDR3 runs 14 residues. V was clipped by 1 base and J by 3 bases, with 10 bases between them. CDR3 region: CASSQVVANYEQYF. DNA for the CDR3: TGCGCCAGCAGCCAAGTAGTAGCCAACTACGAGCAGTACTTC.

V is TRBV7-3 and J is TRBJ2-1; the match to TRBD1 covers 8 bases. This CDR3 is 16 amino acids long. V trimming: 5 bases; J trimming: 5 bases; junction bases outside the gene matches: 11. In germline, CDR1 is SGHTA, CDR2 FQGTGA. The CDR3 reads CASSLRGGQGNNEQFF. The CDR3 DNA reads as TGTGCCAGCAGCCTACGAGGCGGACAGGGTAACAATGAGCAGTTCTTC.

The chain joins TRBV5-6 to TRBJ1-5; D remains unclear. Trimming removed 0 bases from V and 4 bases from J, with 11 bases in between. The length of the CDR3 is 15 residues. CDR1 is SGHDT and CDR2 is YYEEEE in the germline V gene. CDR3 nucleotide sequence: TGTGCCAGCAGCTTGGGGCAGGAGGCGAATCAGCCCCAGCATTTT. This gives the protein CASSLGQEANQPQHF. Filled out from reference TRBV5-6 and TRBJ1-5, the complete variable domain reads DAGVTQSPTHLIKTRGQQVTLRCSPKSGHDTVSWYQQALGQGPQFIFQYYEEEERQRGNFPDRFSGHQFPNYSSELNVNALLLGDSALYLCASSLGQEANQPQHFGDGTRLSIL.

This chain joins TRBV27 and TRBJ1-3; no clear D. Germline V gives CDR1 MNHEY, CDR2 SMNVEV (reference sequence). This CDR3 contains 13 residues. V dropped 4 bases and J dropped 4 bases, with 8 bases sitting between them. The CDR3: CASSSGFGNTIYF. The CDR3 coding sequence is TGTGCCAGCAGTTCGGGGTTCGGAAACACCATATATTTT.

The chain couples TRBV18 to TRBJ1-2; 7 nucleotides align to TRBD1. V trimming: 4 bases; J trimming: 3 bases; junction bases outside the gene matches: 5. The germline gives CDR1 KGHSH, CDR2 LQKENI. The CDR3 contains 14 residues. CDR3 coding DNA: TGTGCCAGCTCACATGCAGGGACAGACTATGGCTACACCTTC. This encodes CASSHAGTDYGYTF.

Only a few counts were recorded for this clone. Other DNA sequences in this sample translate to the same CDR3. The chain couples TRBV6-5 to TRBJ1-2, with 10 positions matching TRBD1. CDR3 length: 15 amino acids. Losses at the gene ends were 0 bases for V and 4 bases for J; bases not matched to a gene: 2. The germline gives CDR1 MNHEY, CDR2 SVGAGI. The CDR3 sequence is CASSYSGQGGYGYTF. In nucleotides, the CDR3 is TGTGCCAGCAGTTACTCCGGACAGGGGGGCTATGGCTACACCTTC.

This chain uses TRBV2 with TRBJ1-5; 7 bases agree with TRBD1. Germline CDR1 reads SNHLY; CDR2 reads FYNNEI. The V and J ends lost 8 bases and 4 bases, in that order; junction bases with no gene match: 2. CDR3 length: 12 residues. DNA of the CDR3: TGTGCCAGCGGACAGGATAATCAGCCCCAGCATTTT. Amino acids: CASGQDNQPQHF.

The CDR3 bases are TGCGCCAGCAGCCGAGACAGGGCCTCCTACAATGAGCAGTTCTTC. Encoded protein: CASSRDRASYNEQFF. The chain uses TRBV4-3 and TRBJ2-1; 7 bases fit TRBD1. The length of the CDR3 is 15 residues. V shed 4 bases, J shed 0 bases, and the junction held 3 bases outside the gene matches. The germline gives CDR1 LGHNA, CDR2 YSLEER.

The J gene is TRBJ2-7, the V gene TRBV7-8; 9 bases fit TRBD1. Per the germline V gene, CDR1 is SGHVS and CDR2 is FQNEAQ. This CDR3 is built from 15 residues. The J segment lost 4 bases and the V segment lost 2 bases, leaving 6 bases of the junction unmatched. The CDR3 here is CASSLTGGSRYEQYF. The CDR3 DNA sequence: TGTGCCAGCAGCTTAACAGGGGGCAGTCGGTACGAGCAGTACTTC.

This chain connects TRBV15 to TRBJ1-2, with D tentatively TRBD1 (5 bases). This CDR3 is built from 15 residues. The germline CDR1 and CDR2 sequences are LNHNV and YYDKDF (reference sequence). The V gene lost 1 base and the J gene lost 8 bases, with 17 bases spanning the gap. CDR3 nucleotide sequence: TGTGCCACCAGCAGAGTTTTGACAGAGCCTACGGGCTACACCTTC. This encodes CATSRVLTEPTGYTF.

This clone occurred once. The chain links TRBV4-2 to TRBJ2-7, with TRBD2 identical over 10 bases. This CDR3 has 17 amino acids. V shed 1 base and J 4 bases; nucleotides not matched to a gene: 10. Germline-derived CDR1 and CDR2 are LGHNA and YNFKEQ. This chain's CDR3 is CASSQAGVSGGAYEQYF. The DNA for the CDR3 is TGTGCCAGCAGCCAAGCTGGGGTCAGCGGGGGGGCGTACGAGCAGTACTTC.